The 15 T cell receptor beta chains listed next were all sequenced from one sample in a study of blood T cell repertoires in COVID-19. TCRdb keeps only in-frame clones here, not all; method: immunoSEQ multiplex PCR. This table holds 200,000 to 250,000 clones, 80% to 85% found once. Sample: peripheral blood. The receptors were sampled from a woman aged 55-75 years who had recovered from COVID-19.

The chain carries TRBV5-1 and TRBJ2-5; 9 positions agree with TRBD1. After removal of 0 bases from V and 5 bases from J, the junction contained 8 bases not matched to a gene. Germline CDR1 reads SGHRS; CDR2 reads YFSETQ. The CDR3 sequence is 16 residues long. CDR3 loop: CASSLVGDRARETQYF. CDR3 coding DNA: TGCGCCAGCAGCTTGGTTGGGGACAGGGCACGGGAGACCCAGTACTTC.

The chain carries TRBV28 and TRBJ1-4; TRBD1 agrees at 10 bases. This CDR3 is 16 amino acids long. CDR1 and CDR2 (germline): MDHEN, SYDVKM. V dropped 1 base and J dropped 8; count of bases not matched to a gene: 7. CDR3 loop: CASSLSFGTGEEKLFF. In DNA form, the CDR3 reads TGTGCCAGCAGTTTATCCTTTGGGACAGGGGAAGAAAAACTGTTTTTT.

The chain joins TRBV9 to TRBJ2-1, with D possibly matching TRBD2 (6 bases). CDR3 length equals 13 residues. Germline V CDR1 and CDR2: SGDLS, YYNGEE. Trimming cost V 0 bases and J 12 bases, with 13 bases left between them. The CDR3 region is CASSVAGTGGQFF. The CDR3 DNA reads TGTGCCAGCAGCGTAGCTGGGACCGGGGGGCAGTTCTTC.

The chain recombines TRBV10-3 with TRBJ2-3, with 9 positions matching TRBD1. Germline trimming cut 7 bases from V and 3 bases from J; bases unmatched to any gene: 14. Germline-derived CDR1 and CDR2 are ENHRY and SYGVKD. The CDR3 is 17 residues long. The CDR3: CAIKSIARTGETDTQYF. As DNA, the CDR3 is TGTGCCATCAAATCTATCGCCCGGACAGGGGAAACAGATACGCAGTATTTT.

This sequence joins TRBV25-1 and TRBJ2-5, with a weak D call TRBD1 (5 bases). Between the trimmed V and J ends, which lost 4 bases and 2 bases, there was a span of 11 bases. Germline-derived CDR1 and CDR2 are MGHDK and SYGVNS. The CDR3 is 14 amino acids. CDR3: CASSATAMQETQYF. The CDR3 region has the DNA TGTGCCAGCAGTGCGACAGCGATGCAAGAGACCCAGTACTTC.

The chain couples TRBV30 to TRBJ1-5; no reliable D call. Trimming removed 0 bases at V and 5 bases at J, with 8 bases between. Germline assignment: CDR1 GTSNPN and CDR2 SVGIG (reference sequence). This CDR3 contains 13 residues. Here the CDR3 reads CAWSVQRDQPQHF. The CDR3 nucleotides read TGTGCCTGGAGTGTACAGCGGGATCAGCCCCAGCATTTT.

V gene TRBV11-2 combines with J gene TRBJ2-5; TRBD1 matches 8 bases. Trimming at V came to 5 bases and at J to 1 base, leaving 3 bases not matched to a gene. CDR3 size: 14 residues. CDR1 is SGHAT and CDR2 is FQNNGV in the germline V gene. CDR3 sequence (DNA): TGTGCCAGCAGCCCACAGGGGGTCCAAGAGACCCAGTACTTC. This codes for CASSPQGVQETQYF.

This rearrangement joins TRBV9 to TRBJ2-6, with a weak D call TRBD1 (5 bases). This CDR3 has 17 amino acids. Germline CDR1 is SGDLS and CDR2 is YYNGEE. Trimming pared 2 bases from V and 0 bases from J, leaving 12 bases between. The CDR3 loop is CASSVDIRSSGANVLTF. For the CDR3, the DNA is TGTGCCAGCAGCGTGGACATACGGAGCTCTGGGGCCAACGTCCTGACTTTC.

V and J are TRBV9 and TRBJ2-3; D is unclear. The V end lost 8 bases, the J end lost 2 bases, and 12 bases lay between the germline ends. The CDR3 sequence is 13 residues long. Germline CDR1 is SGDLS and CDR2 is YYNGEE. In DNA form, the CDR3 reads TGTGCCAGTTCTAGGCCCCCCACAGATACGCAGTATTTT. Its protein product is CASSRPPTDTQYF.

The V gene is TRBV10-2, the J gene TRBJ2-1; D is unclear. The CDR3 is made up of 12 amino acids. Germline V lookup: CDR1 WSHSY, CDR2 SAAADI. V was shortened by 7 bases and J by 6 bases, with 10 bases between the two germline ends. The CDR3 here is CASKVGGNEQFF. The CDR3 DNA reads as TGCGCCAGCAAAGTTGGCGGCAATGAGCAGTTCTTC.

CDR3 bases: TGTGCCAGTAGGGATCCGACAAGGAATCAGCCCCAGCATTTT. It specifies CASRDPTRNQPQHF. This sequence joins TRBV19 and TRBJ1-5, with D unclear. The germline gives CDR1 LNHDA, CDR2 SQIVND (reference sequence). Trimming pared 6 bases from V and 4 bases from J, leaving 13 bases between. CDR3 length: 14 amino acids.

The V and J genes are TRBV7-9 and TRBJ1-1; 7 bases map to TRBD1. This CDR3 has 17 residues. Germline V lookup: CDR1 SEHNR, CDR2 FQNEAQ (reference sequence). J lost 0 bases, V lost 0 bases, and 7 bases had no gene match. The CDR3 DNA reads TGTGCCAGCAGCTTAGCGTTATCAGGGGGTATGAACACTGAAGCTTTCTTT. As protein: CASSLALSGGMNTEAFF.

V and J are TRBV5-1 and TRBJ1-6; D ambiguous. The V gene lost 5 bases and the J gene lost 6 bases, with 12 bases spanning the gap. The CDR3 totals 14 residues. Germline loops: CDR1 SGHRS, CDR2 YFSETQ. This CDR3 is CASSSGSRNSPLHF. In DNA, the CDR3 is TGCGCCAGCAGTTCCGGGTCCCGTAATTCACCCCTCCACTTT.

The chain links TRBV6-5 to TRBJ1-1; D is unresolved. Germline loops: CDR1 MNHEY, CDR2 SVGAGI. Trimming removed 5 bases at V and 1 base at J, with 11 bases between. This CDR3 has 14 amino acids. This CDR3 reads CASSRGWGNTEAFF. In DNA, the CDR3 is TGTGCCAGCAGTCGGGGATGGGGGAACACTGAAGCTTTCTTT.

The chain is built from TRBV5-4 and TRBJ2-7; TRBD2 agrees at 8 bases. Trimming at V came to 2 bases and at J to 3 bases, leaving 4 bases not matched to a gene. This CDR3 is built from 14 residues. Germline CDR1 SGHNT, CDR2 YYREEE (reference sequence). CDR3 in DNA: TGTGCCAGCAGCTTCCGCGGGGGGCGCTACGAGCAGTACTTC. Translated: CASSFRGGRYEQYF.